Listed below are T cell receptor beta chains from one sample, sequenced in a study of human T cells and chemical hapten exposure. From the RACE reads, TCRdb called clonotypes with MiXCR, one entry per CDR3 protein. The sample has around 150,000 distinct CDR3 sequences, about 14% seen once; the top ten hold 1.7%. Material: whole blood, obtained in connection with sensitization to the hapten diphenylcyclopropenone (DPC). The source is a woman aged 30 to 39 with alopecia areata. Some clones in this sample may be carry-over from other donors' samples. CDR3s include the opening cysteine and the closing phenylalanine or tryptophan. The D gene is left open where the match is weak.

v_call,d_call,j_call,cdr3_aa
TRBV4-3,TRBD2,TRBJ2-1,CASSLQTSGFYNEQFF
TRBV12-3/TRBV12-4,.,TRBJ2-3,CASSLGGSRSTDTQYF
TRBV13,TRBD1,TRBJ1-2,CASSLGQANYGYTF
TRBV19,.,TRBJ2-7,CASRPSSYEQYF
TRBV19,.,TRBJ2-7,CASSPQGIYEQYF
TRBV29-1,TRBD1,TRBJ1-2,CSVAATGGRANYGYTF
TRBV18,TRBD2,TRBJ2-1,CASSPPSGIDEQFF
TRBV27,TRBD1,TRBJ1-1,CASTPRTGANTEAFF
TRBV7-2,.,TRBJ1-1,CASSFNRNTEAFF
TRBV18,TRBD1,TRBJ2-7,CASSATIRDRAFDEQYF
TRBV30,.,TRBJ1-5,CAWSVQAATNQPQHF
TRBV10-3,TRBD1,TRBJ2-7,CAIRGNRGNSYEQYF
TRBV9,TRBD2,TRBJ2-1,CASSVTSGLYNEQFF
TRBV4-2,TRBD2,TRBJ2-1,CASSRGRALYNEQFF
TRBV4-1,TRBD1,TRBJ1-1,CASSQDLTGGRTEAFF
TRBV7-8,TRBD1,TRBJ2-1,CASTRLAGGGNEQFF
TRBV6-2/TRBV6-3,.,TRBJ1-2,CASSFATGYGYTF
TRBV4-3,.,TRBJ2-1,CASSQDFFNEQFF
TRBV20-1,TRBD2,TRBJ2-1,CSARVSGTINEQFF
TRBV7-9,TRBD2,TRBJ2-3,CASSPVVAGVTDTQYF
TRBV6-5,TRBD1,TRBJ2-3,CASSAGTGHADTQYF
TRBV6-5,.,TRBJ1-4,CASSLGGGKLFF
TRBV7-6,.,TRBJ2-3,CASSLERQTMEVDTQYF
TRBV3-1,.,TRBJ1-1,CASSQAGAEAFF
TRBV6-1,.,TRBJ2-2,CVSSESGGDGGELFF
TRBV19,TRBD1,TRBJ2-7,CASRVGGQGSYEQYF
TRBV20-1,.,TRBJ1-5,CSARDRVSNQPQHF
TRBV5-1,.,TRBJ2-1,CASSPDGRGSYNEQFF
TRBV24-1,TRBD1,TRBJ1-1,CATSDLGQDPGFF
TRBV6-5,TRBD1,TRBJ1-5,CASSYTGGGQPQHF
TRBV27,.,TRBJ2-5,CASRVSGSKTQYF
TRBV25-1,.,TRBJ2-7,CASSGDQYEQYF
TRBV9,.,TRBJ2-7,CASSVGTGFDEQYF
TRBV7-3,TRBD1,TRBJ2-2,CASSRGTGTNTGELFF
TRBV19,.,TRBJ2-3,CASSTPGLRDTQYF
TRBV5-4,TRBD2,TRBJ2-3,CASSRWRAGGREDTQYF
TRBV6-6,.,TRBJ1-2,CASSPPTDNPGYTF
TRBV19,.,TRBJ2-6,CASRGTSSSGANVLTF
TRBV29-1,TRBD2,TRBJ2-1,CSVPPGLAGPSYNEQFF
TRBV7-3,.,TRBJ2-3,CASSSTRGFTDTQYF
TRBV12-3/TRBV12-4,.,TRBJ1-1,CASSSRGFAFF
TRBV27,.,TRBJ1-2,CASSLRGSGVGYTF
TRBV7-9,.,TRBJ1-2,CASSPGFGGGYTF
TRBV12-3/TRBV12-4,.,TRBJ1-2,CASTLHGTNYGYTF
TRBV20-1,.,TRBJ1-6,CSAREGGNSPLHF
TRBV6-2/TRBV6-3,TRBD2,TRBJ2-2,CASSFLSGANTGELFF
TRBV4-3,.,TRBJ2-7,CASSQVPLAREQYF
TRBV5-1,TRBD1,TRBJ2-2,CASSPGTGGANTGELFF
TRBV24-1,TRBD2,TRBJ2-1,CATSDPGLAGDNEQFF
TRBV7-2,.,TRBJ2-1,CASKLAPAYNEQFF
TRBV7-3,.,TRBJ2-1,CASSLTADPNNEQFF
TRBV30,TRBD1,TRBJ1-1,CAWRNRDREAFF
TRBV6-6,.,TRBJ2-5,CASSSAGKETQYF
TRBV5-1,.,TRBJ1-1,CASSPRPGQNTEAFF
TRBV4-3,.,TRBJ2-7,CASSQDTGVGAANSYEQYF
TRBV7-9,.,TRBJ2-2,CASSPQRGTSTGELFF
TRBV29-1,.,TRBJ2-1,CSAGDYNEQFF
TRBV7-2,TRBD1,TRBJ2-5,CASSLGRGLETQYF
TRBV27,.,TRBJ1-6,CASSLRASPPLHF